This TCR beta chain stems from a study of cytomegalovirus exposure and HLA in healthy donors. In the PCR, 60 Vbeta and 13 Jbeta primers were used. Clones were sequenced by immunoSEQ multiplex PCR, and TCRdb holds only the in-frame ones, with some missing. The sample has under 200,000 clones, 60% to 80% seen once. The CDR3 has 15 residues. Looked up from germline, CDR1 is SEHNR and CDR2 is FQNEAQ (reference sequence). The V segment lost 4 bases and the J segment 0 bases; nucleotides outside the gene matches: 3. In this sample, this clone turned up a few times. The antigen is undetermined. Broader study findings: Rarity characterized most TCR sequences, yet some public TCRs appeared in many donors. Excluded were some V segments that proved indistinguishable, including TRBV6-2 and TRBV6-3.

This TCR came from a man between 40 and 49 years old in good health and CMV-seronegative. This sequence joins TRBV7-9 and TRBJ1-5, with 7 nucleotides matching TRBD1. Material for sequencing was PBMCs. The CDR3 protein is CASSYGTASNQPQHF. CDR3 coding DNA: TGTGCCAGCAGCTACGGGACAGCTAGCAATCAGCCCCAGCATTTT.